This passage covers 19 T cell receptor beta chains from one sample sequenced in a study of blood T cell repertoires in COVID-19. Clones were sequenced by immunoSEQ multiplex PCR, and TCRdb holds only the in-frame ones, with some missing. The repertoire holds fewer than 350,000 clones, with approximately 84% as singletons. The sequenced material came from peripheral blood. The receptors stem from a young woman who had recovered from COVID-19.

The V and J genes are TRBV11-2 and TRBJ2-3; 7 bases fit TRBD2. The CDR3 is 17 amino acids. Trimming took 1 base from V and 0 from J; bases not matched to a gene: 7. CDR1 is SGHAT and CDR2 is FQNNGV in the germline V gene. The CDR3 sequence: CASSLVGRGDSTDTQYF. The CDR3 nucleotides read TGTGCCAGCAGCTTAGTAGGGAGGGGCGATAGCACAGATACGCAGTATTTT.

The chain is built from TRBV6-6 and TRBJ2-7, with 11 positions matching TRBD2. Germline trimming cut 6 bases from V and 4 bases from J; bases unmatched to any gene: 8. The germline V gene has CDR1 MNHNY and CDR2 SVGAGI (reference sequence). The CDR3 extends over 15 amino acids. CDR3 amino acids: CASSKPTSGGYEQYF. CDR3 DNA sequence: TGTGCCAGCAGCAAACCTACTAGCGGGGGTTACGAGCAGTACTTC.

The chain joins TRBV27 to TRBJ2-3; 8 nucleotides align to TRBD2. Per germline, CDR1 MNHEY and CDR2 SMNVEV (reference sequence). The CDR3 contains 14 residues. V was pared by 6 bases and J by 0 bases, with 2 bases of the junction left unmatched. The DNA of the CDR3 is TGTGCCAGCAGACGGACTAGCAGCACAGATACGCAGTATTTT. Its protein is CASRRTSSTDTQYF.

The rearrangement joins TRBV27 to TRBJ2-4, with unresolved D. The CDR3 is 14 amino acids. V lost 5 bases and J 0 bases, leaving 8 bases between the germline ends. Germline V gene lookup returns CDR1 MNHEY and CDR2 SMNVEV (reference sequence). In DNA form, the CDR3 reads TGTGCCAGCAGTCCACTACTAGCCAAAAACATTCAGTACTTC. It encodes CASSPLLAKNIQYF.

The chain uses TRBV5-1 and TRBJ1-4; 8 positions agree with TRBD1. This CDR3 is 14 amino acids long. V dropped 4 bases and J dropped 5; count of bases not matched to a gene: 4. Per germline, CDR1 SGHRS and CDR2 YFSETQ. The CDR3 reads CASSATGENEKLFF. CDR3 DNA sequence: TGCGCCAGCAGCGCGACAGGGGAGAATGAAAAACTGTTTTTT. Variable domain in full (rest from reference TRBV5-1 and TRBJ1-4): KAGVTQTPRYLIKTRGQQVTLSCSPISGHRSVSWYQQTPGQGLQFLFEYFSETQRNKGNFPGRFSGRQFSNSRSEMNVSTLELGDSALYLCASSATGENEKLFFGSGTQLSVL.

The chain recombines TRBV18 with TRBJ2-7, with 10 bases aligning to TRBD2. The V and J ends lost 2 bases and 6 bases, in that order; junction bases with no gene match: 10. The germline CDR1 and CDR2 sequences are KGHSH and LQKENI. The CDR3 has 16 amino acids. CDR3: CASSPASGSGYGEQYF. The CDR3 DNA reads TGTGCCAGCTCACCAGCTAGCGGGAGCGGGTACGGCGAGCAGTACTTC.

The V and J genes are TRBV5-6 and TRBJ1-6; D perhaps matches TRBD1 (5 bases). There are 16 residues in the CDR3. CDR1 SGHDT and CDR2 YYEEEE come from the germline V gene. Between the trimmed V and J ends, which lost 4 bases and 7 bases, there was a span of 18 bases. In DNA, the CDR3 is TGTGCCAGCAGCGGACTACTAGGGACCGAGAATTCACCCCTCCACTTT. It yields the protein CASSGLLGTENSPLHF.

The V gene is TRBV9, the J gene TRBJ2-7; D possibly corresponds to TRBD2 (6 bases). The CDR3 length is 15 residues. Between the trimmed V and J ends, which lost 3 bases and 2 bases, there was a span of 15 bases. Germline V gene data show CDR1 as SGDLS and CDR2 as YYNGEE. DNA for the CDR3: TGTGCCAGCAGCGCCGGGGGATCGATACCCTACGAGCAGTACTTC. This gives the protein CASSAGGSIPYEQYF.

Concerning this clone itself: Additional DNA sequences in this sample encode the identical CDR3. The chain carries TRBV15 and TRBJ2-7; 11 bases are shared with TRBD1. CDR1 is LNHNV, CDR2 YYDKDF, per germline (reference sequence). This CDR3 is built from 15 residues. After removal of 1 base from V and 7 bases from J, the junction contained 6 bases not matched to a gene. CDR3 sequence (DNA): TGTGCCACCAGCAGAGGCGGACAGGGGGCAGGGGAGCAGTACTTC. Translated, it gives CATSRGGQGAGEQYF.

The chain combines TRBV19 with TRBJ1-2; 10 bases match TRBD1. The length of the CDR3 is 14 residues. Germline trimming cut 8 bases from V and 7 bases from J; bases unmatched to any gene: 10. The germline gives CDR1 LNHDA, CDR2 SQIVND (reference sequence). The CDR3 protein is CASEPGQGFVGYTF. In DNA, the CDR3 is TGTGCCAGTGAACCGGGACAGGGGTTTGTTGGCTACACCTTC.

The chain recombines TRBV3-1 (or the pseudogene TRBV3-2) with TRBJ2-5; 9 bases map to TRBD2. The V gene's germline CDR1 is LGHDT and CDR2 YNNKEL (reference sequence). Trimming cost V 5 bases and J 5 bases; bases outside gene matches: 9. This CDR3 is 15 amino acids long. Here the CDR3 DNA reads TGTGCCAGCAGCTATATAGCGGGAGTACTGGAGACCCAGTACTTC. It translates to CASSYIAGVLETQYF.

The V and J genes are TRBV5-4 and TRBJ2-7; a possible D gene is TRBD2 (6 bases). Germline V CDR1 and CDR2: SGHNT, YYREEE (reference sequence). Trimming shortened V by 3 bases and J by 5 bases, and 12 bases separated the two germline ends. This CDR3 contains 13 residues. Here the CDR3 reads CASSWGRKDEQYF. CDR3 coding DNA: TGTGCCAGCAGCTGGGGGAGGAAAGACGAGCAGTACTTC.

J is TRBJ2-2 and V is TRBV10-3, with D maybe TRBD1 (7 bases). The CDR3 loop spans 15 amino acids. Per germline, CDR1 ENHRY and CDR2 SYGVKD. V gave up 6 bases and J gave up 7 bases, with 18 bases separating them. The CDR3 reads CAISGDRARGGELFF. The CDR3 DNA reads as TGTGCCATCAGCGGGGACAGAGCGCGGGGCGGGGAGCTGTTTTTT.

The chain is built from TRBV27 and TRBJ1-5, with 7 bases fitting TRBD1. There are 14 residues in the CDR3. Germline V gene lookup returns CDR1 MNHEY and CDR2 SMNVEV (reference sequence). Trimming removed 6 bases from V and 3 bases from J; junction bases left unmatched: 5. The CDR3 protein is CASSRDRDNQPQHF. The CDR3 DNA reads TGTGCCAGCAGCCGCGACAGGGACAATCAGCCCCAGCATTTT.

In this sample, this clone turned up a few times. V is TRBV19 and J is TRBJ2-1; a possible D gene is TRBD1 (6 bases). CDR1 is LNHDA and CDR2 is SQIVND in the germline V gene (reference sequence). The CDR3 runs to 12 residues. V was pared by 4 bases and J by 9 bases, with 10 bases between. In DNA form, the CDR3 reads TGTGCCAGTAGTAAGGGGGTTGGTGAGCAGTTCTTC. Protein: CASSKGVGEQFF.

V gene TRBV19 combines with J gene TRBJ2-7; 7 bases fit TRBD1. V was clipped by 5 bases and J by 3 bases; unmatched bases: 13. The germline V gene encodes CDR1 LNHDA and CDR2 SQIVND (reference sequence). The CDR3 runs 16 residues. The CDR3 DNA sequence: TGTGCCAGTAGTGCAGGGTGGACAGGAAATCTCTACGAGCAGTACTTC. Its translation is CASSAGWTGNLYEQYF.

At least ten counts were recorded for this clone. The chain is built from TRBV25-1 and TRBJ2-1, with 12 bases that match TRBD2. CDR1 MGHDK and CDR2 SYGVNS come from the germline V gene. The CDR3 spans 14 residues. The V gene end was trimmed by 6 bases and the J gene end by 6 bases; junction bases not matched to a gene: 3. As DNA, the CDR3 is TGTGCCAGCAGCGGACTAGCGGGACGCAATGAGCAGTTCTTC. As protein: CASSGLAGRNEQFF. Based on the CDR3 plus reference TRBV25-1 and TRBJ2-1, the full variable domain is EADIYQTPRYLVIGTGKKITLECSQTMGHDKMYWYQQDPGMELHLIHYSYGVNSTEKGDLSSESTVSRIRTEHFPLTLESARPSHTSQYLCASSGLAGRNEQFFGPGTRLTVL.

This chain connects TRBV6-5 to TRBJ1-2; possibly TRBD1 for D (5 bases). The germline CDR1 and CDR2 sequences are MNHEY and SVGAGI. The CDR3 spans 14 residues. V lost 5 bases to trimming and J lost 3 bases, with 13 bases between them. The DNA for the CDR3 is TGTGCCAGCAGTCCCGTAGGGGCCCACTATGGCTACACCTTC. As protein: CASSPVGAHYGYTF.

The table lists this clone with a count of one. The chain links TRBV5-1 to TRBJ1-2; no definite D call. The CDR3 loop spans 16 amino acids. V gave up 5 bases and J gave up 1 base, with 18 bases separating them. Germline loops: CDR1 SGHRS, CDR2 YFSETQ. This chain's CDR3 is CASSWGAPTFNYGYTF. CDR3 nucleotides: TGCGCCAGCAGTTGGGGAGCCCCAACCTTTAACTATGGCTACACCTTC.